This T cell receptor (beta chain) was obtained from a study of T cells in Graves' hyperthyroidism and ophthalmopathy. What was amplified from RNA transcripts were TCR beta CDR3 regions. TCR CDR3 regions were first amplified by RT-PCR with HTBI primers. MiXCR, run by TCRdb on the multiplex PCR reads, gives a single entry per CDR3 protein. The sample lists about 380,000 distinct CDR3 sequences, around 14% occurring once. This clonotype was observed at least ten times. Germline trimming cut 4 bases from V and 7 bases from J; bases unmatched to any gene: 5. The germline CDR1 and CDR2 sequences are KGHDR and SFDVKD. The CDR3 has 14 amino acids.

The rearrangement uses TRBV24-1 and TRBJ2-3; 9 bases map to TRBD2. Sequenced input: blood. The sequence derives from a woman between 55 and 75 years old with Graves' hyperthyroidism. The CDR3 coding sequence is TGTGCCACCAGTGACTTAGCGGGAGATTATACGCAGTATTTT. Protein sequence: CATSDLAGDYTQYF.